The present T cell receptor (beta chain) was sequenced within a study of cytomegalovirus exposure and HLA in healthy donors. Study background: Unique TCRs from HLA-typed donors, 85 million to 100 million of them, were held in an early data release. Study-level findings and limits: TCR beta V segments were, for the most part, productive about 87% or about 30% of the time in an earlier analysis.

A note on this clone: Its target is unknown.

PCR involved 60 Vbeta and 13 Jbeta primers. Libraries were prepared by immunoSEQ multiplex PCR; TCRdb keeps only in-frame clonotypes and omits some of them. In the table there are approximately 150,000 clones, 65% to 80% of which are singletons. This CDR3 contains 16 residues. The junction had 4 bases not matched to a gene; V was cut back by 0 bases and J by 4 bases. The germline gives CDR1 SGHNT, CDR2 YYREEE (reference sequence). The specimen sequenced was PBMCs. V usage is TRBV5-4 and J usage is TRBJ2-2; 9 nucleotides line up with TRBD1. The clonotype originates from a woman aged 40 to 50 in good health and CMV-seropositive. The CDR3 DNA reads TGTGCCAGCAGCTTGGGGAGGGGACAGGGCACCGGGGAGCTGTTTTTT. This sequence encodes CASSLGRGQGTGELFF.